These 30 T cell receptor beta chains share one sample of origin, sequenced in a study of OX40 agonist ivuxolimab in advanced cancers. Method: immunoSEQ multiplex PCR; TCRdb's copy keeps in-frame clones and lacks some. The sample lists fewer than 40,000 clones; about 76% were seen once. This sample comprised CD4+ or CD8+ T cells sorted from blood, obtained in a trial of the OX40 agonist ivuxolimab. The receptors were gathered from an adult with an advanced solid tumor such as melanoma, head and neck, liver or kidney cancer.

The genes are TRBV15 and TRBJ1-5; 8 positions agree with TRBD1. The CDR3 has 18 residues. Germline values: CDR1 LNHNV, CDR2 YYDKDF (reference sequence). V was pared by 3 bases and J by 5 bases, with 15 bases of the junction left unmatched. For the CDR3, the DNA is TGTGCCACCAGCAGTGTAGGACAGGGTACTCGTGCAGATCAGCCCCAGCATTTT. Translated, it gives CATSSVGQGTRADQPQHF.

This clone was seen more than once but under ten times. The chain has TRBV15 and TRBJ1-5, with a weak D call TRBD1 (5 bases). Per the germline V gene, CDR1 is LNHNV and CDR2 is YYDKDF (reference sequence). The CDR3 is 14 residues long. Trimming pared 0 bases from V and 4 bases from J, leaving 7 bases between. The CDR3 is CATSRDRANQPQHF. Here the CDR3 DNA reads TGTGCCACCAGCAGAGACAGGGCTAATCAGCCCCAGCATTTT.

V is TRBV4-1 and J is TRBJ2-2; possible D gene TRBD2, 5 bases. Germline V gene lookup returns CDR1 MGHRA and CDR2 YSYEKL. The CDR3 loop spans 16 amino acids. V was clipped by 0 bases and J by 5 bases, with 13 bases between them. The CDR3 spells CASSQEPYRGTGELFF. In nucleotides, the CDR3 is TGCGCCAGCAGCCAAGAGCCGTACCGGGGTACCGGGGAGCTGTTTTTT.

The rearrangement joins TRBV5-1 to TRBJ2-3, with 9 bases that match TRBD2. The CDR3 contains 16 residues. V gave up 0 bases and J gave up 5 bases; unmatched junction bases: 7. Germline V gene data show CDR1 as SGHRS and CDR2 as YFSETQ. CDR3 protein: CASSLEGGRGVDTQYF. The CDR3 coding sequence is TGCGCCAGCAGCTTGGAAGGCGGGAGGGGAGTAGATACGCAGTATTTT.

This chain uses TRBV19 with TRBJ2-1; TRBD2 aligns across 16 bases. J was trimmed by 2 bases and V by 5 bases; bases with no gene match: 6. Germline V gene sequence: CDR1 LNHDA, CDR2 SQIVND (reference sequence). CDR3 length: 18 amino acids. The CDR3 sequence: CASSDPGTSGGAYNEQFF. CDR3 bases: TGTGCCAGTAGTGATCCCGGGACTAGCGGGGGGGCCTACAATGAGCAGTTCTTC.

This chain links TRBV10-1 with TRBJ1-1, with D possibly being TRBD1 (5 bases). Trimming shortened V by 7 bases and J by 8 bases, and 11 bases separated the two germline ends. The CDR3 has 11 amino acids. Looked up from germline, CDR1 is WNHNN and CDR2 is SYGVQD (reference sequence). The CDR3 loop reads CASTMDIEAFF. CDR3 coding DNA: TGCGCCAGCACCATGGACATAGAAGCTTTCTTT.

The V gene is TRBV6-1, the J gene TRBJ2-2; the match to TRBD2 covers 9 bases. CDR3 length: 14 residues. Trimming at V came to 7 bases and at J to 6 bases, leaving 6 bases not matched to a gene. Germline V gene data show CDR1 as MNHNS and CDR2 as SASEGT. DNA for the CDR3: TGTGCCAGCAAACGCCTAGCGGGACCCGGGGAGCTGTTTTTT. This gives the protein CASKRLAGPGELFF.

This chain connects TRBV27 to TRBJ2-7; no definite D call. V dropped 6 bases and J dropped 5 bases, with 8 bases sitting between them. The CDR3 contains 11 residues. Germline V gives CDR1 MNHEY, CDR2 SMNVEV (reference sequence). The CDR3 nucleotides read TGTGCCAGCAGCAACTTTGACGAGCAGTACTTC. It encodes CASSNFDEQYF.

In this sample, this clone turned up once. The chain combines TRBV5-1 with TRBJ1-1; D ambiguous. The CDR3 is 14 amino acids. Germline CDR1 is SGHRS and CDR2 is YFSETQ. V lost 8 bases, J lost 2 bases, and 16 bases lay in between. CDR3 DNA sequence: TGCGCCAGTAGACGTGAGGGCTCAAACACTGAAGCTTTCTTT. It yields the protein CASRREGSNTEAFF.

This chain uses TRBV9 with TRBJ2-3, with 7 bases identical to TRBD2. CDR3 length equals 16 residues. The germline CDR1 and CDR2 sequences are SGDLS and YYNGEE. J lost 4 bases, V lost 3 bases, and 11 bases had no gene match. DNA of the CDR3: TGTGCCAGCAGCGCCACCGGGACTACGATCGCAGATACGCAGTATTTT. Residues: CASSATGTTIADTQYF.

The chain carries TRBV5-1 and TRBJ2-3; 7 positions agree with TRBD2. The germline CDR1 and CDR2 sequences are SGHRS and YFSETQ. The V gene end was trimmed by 4 bases and the J gene end by 0 bases; junction bases not matched to a gene: 5. The CDR3 is 15 amino acids. Here the CDR3 DNA reads TGCGCCAGCAGCCAGCGGGATTCTAGCACAGATACGCAGTATTTT. It specifies CASSQRDSSTDTQYF.

V and J are TRBV28 and TRBJ1-2; 8 nucleotides match TRBD1. This CDR3 contains 15 residues. Germline loops: CDR1 MDHEN, CDR2 SYDVKM. Germline trimming cut 8 bases from V and 1 base from J; bases unmatched to any gene: 9. DNA for the CDR3: TGTGCCAGCGAGTCAGGGGGCGCCAATAACTATGGCTACACCTTC. Encoded protein: CASESGGANNYGYTF.

The CDR3 here is CASSIDPSGARTDTQYF. The CDR3 bases are TGTGCCAGTAGTATTGACCCTAGCGGGGCACGCACAGATACGCAGTATTTT. The chain is built from TRBV19 and TRBJ2-3, with 9 bases matching TRBD2. The CDR3 loop spans 17 amino acids. The germline V gene has CDR1 LNHDA and CDR2 SQIVND (reference sequence). V was clipped by 3 bases and J by 1 base; unmatched bases: 8.

This sequence joins TRBV6-5 and TRBJ2-3, with TRBD1 identical over 7 bases. CDR3 length equals 13 residues. J gave up 2 bases and V 6 bases, and 2 bases lay outside the gene matches. Germline CDR1 MNHEY, CDR2 SVGAGI. The CDR3 DNA reads as TGTGCCAGCAGGGGGACAGCCACAGATACGCAGTATTTT. This codes for CASRGTATDTQYF.

The chain combines TRBV21-1 with TRBJ1-1. TRBV21-1 is designated a pseudogene. The CDR3 spans 14 residues. The CDR3 reads CASSTGPGGAEAFF. The CDR3 bases are TGTGCCAGCAGCACGGGACCCGGGGGGGCTGAAGCTTTCTTT.

The chain links TRBV7-2 to TRBJ2-5; D might be TRBD1 (6 bases). Trimming cost V 4 bases and J 0 bases, with 9 bases left between them. The CDR3 sequence is 14 residues long. Germline lookup yields CDR1 SGHTA and CDR2 FQGNSA. CDR3 sequence: CASSSDSYQETQYF. Here the CDR3 DNA reads TGTGCCAGCAGCTCGGACAGTTACCAAGAGACCCAGTACTTC.

Note on this clone: At the DNA level, this CDR3 is encoded by other sequences in the same sample as well. The genes are TRBV7-9 and TRBJ2-5, with D unresolved. Per germline, CDR1 SEHNR and CDR2 FQNEAQ (reference sequence). Trimming shortened V by 0 bases and J by 5 bases, and 4 bases separated the two germline ends. The CDR3 has 12 amino acids. The CDR3 DNA sequence: TGTGCCAGCAGCTTAGCAGGCGAGACCCAGTACTTC. Encoded protein: CASSLAGETQYF.

In the case of this clone: One end of the junction is discordant with germline, which a read error may explain. The chain uses TRBV7-7 and TRBJ2-7, with D tentatively TRBD1 or TRBD2 (5 bases each). Germline CDR1 is SSHAT and CDR2 is FNYEAQ (reference sequence). The CDR3 has 14 amino acids. Here the CDR3 DNA reads TGTGCTAGCAGCCCCGGGGCAGGAACCTACGAGCAGTACTTC. Translation: CASSPGAGTYEQYF.

This sequence joins TRBV5-3 and TRBJ1-5; D is unclear. TRBV5-3 is labeled an ORF, and its function is uncertain. The CDR3 consists of 18 residues. V lost 10 bases to trimming and J lost 1 base, with 27 bases between them. CDR3 nucleotide sequence: TGTGCCTGCCGACCCCCCCATGGTGCGGGAAGCAGCAATCAGCCCCAGCATTTT. It encodes CACRPPHGAGSSNQPQHF.

The CDR3 DNA reads TGTGCCAGCAGCTTCCATTCCGGGACAGTAACTATCAACTATGGCTACACCTTC. This translates into CASSFHSGTVTINYGYTF. This chain joins TRBV7-2 and TRBJ1-2, with 7 bases aligning to TRBD1. Germline values: CDR1 SGHTA, CDR2 FQGNSA. CDR3 length equals 18 residues. Trimming at V came to 3 bases and at J to 2 bases, leaving 15 bases not matched to a gene.

The genes are TRBV21-1 and TRBJ2-4. TRBV21-1 is tagged as a pseudogene. This CDR3 has 14 amino acids. The DNA of the CDR3 is TGTTTAAAACAGCGCCTACGCGCCAAAAACATTCAGTACTTC. This gives the protein CLKQRLRAKNIQYF.

This clone was detected only once. The V call is TRBV10-3, the J call TRBJ1-1, with D possibly matching TRBD1 (5 bases). CDR1 and CDR2 from the germline V gene are ENHRY and SYGVKD. This CDR3 has 13 amino acids. Trimming removed 3 bases at V and 2 bases at J, with 7 bases between. CDR3 sequence (DNA): TGTGCCATCAGTGAAACAGGAAACACTGAAGCTTTCTTT. It codes for CAISETGNTEAFF.

The chain links TRBV18 to TRBJ2-2, with 8 bases lining up with TRBD1. Germline V gene sequence: CDR1 KGHSH, CDR2 LQKENI. The CDR3 is 15 residues long. The ends lost 2 bases at V and 6 bases at J; junction bases unmatched: 5. In DNA, the CDR3 is TGTGCCAGCTCACCAGACAGGGGCCCACCCGGGGAGCTGTTTTTT. Amino acid sequence: CASSPDRGPPGELFF.

The chain has TRBV7-2 and TRBJ2-5, with 8 bases lining up with TRBD2. This CDR3 spans 15 amino acids. Germline-derived CDR1 and CDR2 are SGHTA and FQGNSA. V trimming: 6 bases; J trimming: 1 base; junction bases outside the gene matches: 7. CDR3 nucleotide sequence: TGTGCCAGCAGTACCCAGCGGGGGCCCCAAGAGACCCAGTACTTC. Translation: CASSTQRGPQETQYF.

This chain joins TRBV6-5 and TRBJ2-1; 11 bases are shared with TRBD2. This CDR3 comprises 15 residues. V lost 0 bases, J lost 8 bases, and 3 bases stayed unmatched. Germline V CDR1 and CDR2: MNHEY, SVGAGI. The CDR3 DNA reads TGTGCCAGCAGTTACTCTAGCGGGAGGGCGGATGAGCAGTTCTTC. This codes for CASSYSSGRADEQFF.

The rearrangement uses TRBV11-3 and TRBJ2-5; 14 nucleotides agree with TRBD2. V was pared by 5 bases and J by 5 bases, with 7 bases of the junction left unmatched. The CDR3 has 16 residues. Germline CDR1 reads SGHNT; CDR2 reads YENEEA. CDR3 sequence (DNA): TGTGCCAGCAGCCGCGGACTAGCGGGAGGAGGGGAGACCCAGTACTTC. As protein: CASSRGLAGGGETQYF.

The genes are TRBV11-3 and TRBJ2-2; D gene uncertain. Trimming took off 5 bases at V and 2 bases at J, with 12 bases between the two ends. CDR3 length equals 15 residues. The germline V gene has CDR1 SGHNT and CDR2 YENEEA. In DNA, the CDR3 is TGTGCCAGCAGCCAACAGATCCCAAACACCGGGGAGCTGTTTTTT. It codes for CASSQQIPNTGELFF.

This clone was seen more than once but under ten times. The CDR3 sequence: CASSSGRANTEAFF. The DNA of the CDR3 is TGTGCCAGCAGCTCTGGGAGAGCCAACACTGAAGCTTTCTTT. The chain carries TRBV7-9 and TRBJ1-1; no firm D call. Trimming pared 4 bases from V and 2 bases from J, leaving 11 bases between. This CDR3 is built from 14 residues. The germline V gene encodes CDR1 SEHNR and CDR2 FQNEAQ (reference sequence).

This clone was picked up one time. This chain uses TRBV11-2 with TRBJ1-2, with D tentatively TRBD1 (6 bases). V lost 10 bases and J 4 bases, leaving 13 bases between the germline ends. There are 12 residues in the CDR3. Germline values: CDR1 SGHAT, CDR2 FQNNGV. The CDR3 nucleotides read TGTGCCACCTCCGGGGGGCCCTATGGCTACACCTTC. Its protein product is CATSGGPYGYTF. The full variable domain, in which reference TRBV11-2 and TRBJ1-2 provide the parts outside the CDR3, is EAGVAQSPRYKIIEKRQSVAFWCNPISGHATLYWYQQILGQGPKLLIQFQNNGVVDDSQLPKDRFSAERLKGVDSTLKIQPAKLEDSAVYLCATSGGPYGYTFGSGTRLTVV.

This chain connects TRBV7-8 to TRBJ1-5; possibly TRBD1 for D (5 bases). With 6 bases removed from V and 0 bases from J, the gap between germline ends came to 24 bases. This CDR3 region has 19 residues. Germline assignment: CDR1 SGHVS and CDR2 FQNEAQ. CDR3 sequence (DNA): TGTGCCAGCAGATCCATCCCCGACAATACAGGTTATAGCAATCAGCCCCAGCATTTT. This codes for CASRSIPDNTGYSNQPQHF. Full variable domain (remainder filled in from reference TRBV7-8 and TRBJ1-5): GAGVSQSPRYKVAKRGQDVALRCDPISGHVSLFWYQQALGQGPEFLTYFQNEAQLDKSGLPSDRFFAERPEGSVSTLKIQRTQQEDSAVYLCASRSIPDNTGYSNQPQHFGDGTRLSIL.